A selection of T cell receptor beta chains follows, all from one sample in a study of control samples from healthy donors and cancer patients. The data were produced by immunoSEQ multiplex PCR, yet TCRdb's version contains in-frame clones alone and is incomplete. The sample yields about 51,000 clones, over 70% seen once. The source material was blood. These receptors were collected from a man in his 70s in good health. CDR3s include the opening cysteine and the closing phenylalanine or tryptophan. The D gene is left open where the match is weak. Not all rows give a size; the values are once, few, many and, for expanded clones, a class.

J gene	D gene	V gene	clone size	CDR3 DNA	CDR3 protein
TRBJ1-2	TRBD1	TRBV3-1/TRBV3-2	NA	TGTGCCAGCAGCCAAGCCGGACAGGGGGTCGGCTACACCTTC	CASSQAGQGVGYTF
TRBJ2-3	NA	TRBV19	NA	TGTGCCAGTAGTGACGTCGGGTCTAGCACAGATACGCAGTATTTT	CASSDVGSSTDTQYF
TRBJ2-7	NA	TRBV29-1	NA	TGCAGCGTTGATTTGGGGGGCGAGCAGTACTTC	CSVDLGGEQYF
TRBJ1-2	TRBD1	TRBV3-1/TRBV3-2	NA	TGTGCCAGCAGCCAAGACTATGCCAGGGGGGGTCTTGGCTACACCTTC	CASSQDYARGGLGYTF
TRBJ2-3	NA	TRBV4-2	NA	TGTGCCAGCAGCCAAGGAGGGGCCCTTACAGATACGCAGTATTTT	CASSQGGALTDTQYF
TRBJ2-5	NA	TRBV6-6	NA	TGTGCCAGCAGTTACTCAACCATACAAGAGACCCAGTACTTC	CASSYSTIQETQYF
TRBJ1-5	NA	TRBV5-1	NA	TGCGCCAGCAGCTTGGGTTCAGCCGGTCAGCCCCAGCATTTT	CASSLGSAGQPQHF
TRBJ1-1	NA	TRBV7-3	NA	TGTGCCAGCAGCTTAACATCAGCGGGCAGTGAAGCTTTCTTT	CASSLTSAGSEAFF
TRBJ2-1	NA	TRBV15	once	TGTGCCACCAGCAGAGATGTAGAGGATGAGCAGTTCTTC	CATSRDVEDEQFF
TRBJ2-7	TRBD2	TRBV27	NA	TGTGCCAGCAGCCCCACCCTGTATAGCGGGAGGTCTCAGTACTTC	CASSPTLYSGRSQYF
TRBJ1-6	TRBD1	TRBV10-3	NA	TGTGCCATCAATGACCACCGACAGGGGACGAATTCACCCCTCCACTTT	CAINDHRQGTNSPLHF
TRBJ2-7	TRBD1	TRBV6-5	NA	TGTGCCAGCAGAAGTGGACAGGGGAGTCCGGGCGAGCAGTACTTC	CASRSGQGSPGEQYF
TRBJ2-3	NA	TRBV7-8	NA	TGTGCCAGCAGCTTAATAGGGACAGATACGCAGTATTTT	CASSLIGTDTQYF
TRBJ1-1	NA	TRBV18	NA	TGTGCCAGCTCACCAGCAGGGTGGACTGAAGCTTTCTTT	CASSPAGWTEAFF
TRBJ1-2	NA	TRBV7-2	NA	TGTGCCAGCAGCTTGAACGCCAACAAACCTAGAAGCTACACCTTC	CASSLNANKPRSYTF
TRBJ1-6	NA	TRBV4-1	NA	TGCGCCAGCAGCCAAGTAGGCGGCACAAGGCGTTCACCCCTCCACTTT	CASSQVGGTRRSPLHF
TRBJ1-1	NA	TRBV15	NA	TGTGCCACCAGCAGGGACTCGGCGGACCGGACGGCTAACACTGAAGCTTTCTTT	CATSRDSADRTANTEAFF
TRBJ2-3	NA	TRBV5-1	NA	TGCGCCAGCAGCCCCGAAGCGCGAAGGGGGACAGATACGCAGTATTTT	CASSPEARRGTDTQYF
TRBJ1-2	NA	TRBV7-9	once	TGTGCCAGCAGCTTAAGTATTCGGGGATACTACACCTTC	CASSLSIRGYYTF
TRBJ2-1	NA	TRBV28	NA	TGTGCCAGCACCCCTTACCATCGCGGCAATGAGCAGTTCTTC	CASTPYHRGNEQFF
TRBJ1-3	NA	TRBV7-6	few	TGTGCCAGCAGCTTAACGAACTCTGGAAACACCATATATTTT	CASSLTNSGNTIYF
TRBJ1-2	NA	TRBV7-9	NA	TGTGCCAGCAGCCCCGGAAGGGGTTATGGCTACACCTTC	CASSPGRGYGYTF
TRBJ2-2	NA	TRBV5-1	NA	TGCGCCAGCAAATTTCAGGGGCAGAACACCGGGGAGCTGTTTTTT	CASKFQGQNTGELFF
TRBJ2-7	TRBD1	TRBV5-8	once	TGTGCCAGCAGCTCTGGACAGGGGGCGGGTTCCTACGAGCAGTACTTC	CASSSGQGAGSYEQYF
TRBJ2-3	NA	TRBV28	NA	TGTGCCAGCCGCCTCGGGGGGCAGGGCCCAGATACGCAGTATTTT	CASRLGGQGPDTQYF
TRBJ2-1	NA	TRBV27	NA	TGTGCCAGCACTTCGACAGGAAGCAATGAGCAGTTCTTC	CASTSTGSNEQFF
TRBJ1-2	TRBD1	TRBV2	once	TGTGCCAGCAATGACAGGGGAAATGGCTACACCTTC	CASNDRGNGYTF
TRBJ2-2	TRBD1	TRBV19	few	TGTGCCAGTAGTAGGCAACAGGGGGCGCCTGGGGAGCTGTTTTTT	CASSRQQGAPGELFF
TRBJ2-3	NA	TRBV7-9	NA	TGTGCCAGCAGCTTGCGGGTATCCTACACAGATACGCAGTATTTT	CASSLRVSYTDTQYF
TRBJ2-2	NA	TRBV18	NA	TGTGCCAGCTCACCAACCCAGCAAAGAGCGAACACCGGGGAGCTGTTTTTT	CASSPTQQRANTGELFF
TRBJ2-2	NA	TRBV19	NA	TGTGCCAGTAGTAATGGCAGATACACCGGGGAGCTGTTTTTT	CASSNGRYTGELFF
TRBJ1-5	NA	TRBV7-8	once	TGTGCCAGCAGTGGGGGGGGCCAGCCCCAGCATTTT	CASSGGGQPQHF
TRBJ1-2	NA	TRBV10-3	NA	TGTGCCATCAGGCCCACAGGCGGCATGGGAGTCTACACCTTC	CAIRPTGGMGVYTF
TRBJ2-7	TRBD2	TRBV10-3	NA	TGTGCCATCAAATCCAGCGGGGTCTCCTACGAGCAGTACTTC	CAIKSSGVSYEQYF
TRBJ2-1	NA	TRBV9	NA	TGTGCCAGCAGCGTACAGGGGGAGCGGGAGCGGTATAATGAGCAGTTCTTC	CASSVQGERERYNEQFF
TRBJ2-7	TRBD1	TRBV7-9	few	TGTGCCAGCAGCTTTGGGACAGGGGACGAGCAGTACTTC	CASSFGTGDEQYF
TRBJ2-3	NA	TRBV6-4	NA	TGTGCCAGCAGTGAAGACACCTTCACAGATACGCAGTATTTT	CASSEDTFTDTQYF
TRBJ2-1	TRBD1	TRBV2	few	TGTGCCAGCAGTGGGAACAGGGGAAACAATGAGCAGTTCTTC	CASSGNRGNNEQFF
TRBJ2-5	NA	TRBV5-1	NA	TGCGCCAGCAGCCCCCTCTTCCAAGAGACCCAGTACTTC	CASSPLFQETQYF
TRBJ2-1	NA	TRBV5-1	NA	TGCGCCAGCAGCTTGGTACAGGGCTACAATGAGCAGTTCTTC	CASSLVQGYNEQFF
TRBJ1-1	TRBD1	TRBV18	NA	TGTGCCAGCTCACCTCTCCAGGGGGGAGGCACTGAAGCTTTCTTT	CASSPLQGGGTEAFF
TRBJ1-2	NA	TRBV16	NA	TGTGCCAGCAGCCAATCCCTCCAGAGAAGAGGCTACACCTTC	CASSQSLQRRGYTF
TRBJ2-6	NA	TRBV19	NA	TGTGCCAGTAGTATAGCTCGGTCTGGGGCCAACGTCCTGACTTTC	CASSIARSGANVLTF
TRBJ2-7	TRBD2	TRBV19	once	TGTGCCAGTAGTACAGGACTAGGGTACTACGAGCAGTACTTC	CASSTGLGYYEQYF
TRBJ2-1	NA	TRBV7-9	NA	TGTGCCAGCAGTGAGGTGTATGAGCAGTTCTTC	CASSEVYEQFF